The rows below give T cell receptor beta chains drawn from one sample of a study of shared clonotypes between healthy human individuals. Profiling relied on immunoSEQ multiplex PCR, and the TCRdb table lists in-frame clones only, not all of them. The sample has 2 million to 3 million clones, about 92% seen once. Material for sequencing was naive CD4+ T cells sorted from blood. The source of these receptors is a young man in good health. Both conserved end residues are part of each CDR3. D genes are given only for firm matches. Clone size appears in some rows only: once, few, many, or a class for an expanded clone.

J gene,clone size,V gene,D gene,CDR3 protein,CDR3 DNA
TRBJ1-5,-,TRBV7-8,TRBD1,CASGRGGYQPQHF,TGTGCCAGTGGAAGAGGGGGCTATCAGCCCCAGCATTTT
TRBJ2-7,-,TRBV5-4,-,CASSFQAGSYEQYF,TGTGCCAGCAGCTTTCAGGCAGGCTCCTACGAGCAGTACTTC
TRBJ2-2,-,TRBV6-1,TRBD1,CASSRPGQGAGELFF,TGTGCCAGCAGTAGACCGGGACAGGGGGCTGGGGAGCTGTTTTTT
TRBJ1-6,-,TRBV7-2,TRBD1,CASSLVTGGYNSPLHF,TGTGCCAGCAGCTTAGTGACAGGGGGATATAATTCACCCCTCCACTTT
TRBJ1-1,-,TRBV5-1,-,CASSLGETLNTEAFF,TGCGCCAGCAGCTTGGGGGAGACACTGAACACTGAAGCTTTCTTT
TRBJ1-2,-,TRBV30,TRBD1,CAWSKTGGNGYTF,TGTGCCTGGAGTAAAACAGGGGGGAATGGCTACACCTTC
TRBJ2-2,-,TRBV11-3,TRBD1,CASSLTGEVHGELFF,TGTGCCAGCAGCCTGACAGGGGAGGTTCACGGGGAGCTGTTTTTT
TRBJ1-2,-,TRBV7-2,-,CASSIGQTYGYTF,TGTGCCAGCAGCATAGGACAGACCTATGGCTACACCTTC
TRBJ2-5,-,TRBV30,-,CAWGVGGQQETQYF,TGTGCCTGGGGGGTCGGCGGGCAACAAGAGACCCAGTACTTC
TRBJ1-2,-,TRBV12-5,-,CASGNEQGYQGYTF,TGTGCTAGTGGTAACGAACAGGGTTACCAGGGCTACACCTTC
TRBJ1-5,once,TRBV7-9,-,CASSLSESNQPQHF,TGTGCCAGCAGCTTATCCGAAAGCAATCAGCCCCAGCATTTT
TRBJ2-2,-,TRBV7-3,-,CASSPGGRATGELFF,TGTGCCAGCAGCCCTGGGGGCAGGGCCACCGGGGAGCTGTTTTTT
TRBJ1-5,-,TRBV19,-,CASGDLISGVHF,TGTGCCAGTGGAGATCTTATCAGTGGGGTGCATTTT
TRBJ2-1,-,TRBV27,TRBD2,CASSLSASGVYNEQFF,TGTGCCAGCAGTTTATCGGCTAGCGGGGTCTACAATGAGCAGTTCTTC
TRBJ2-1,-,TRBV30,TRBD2,CASGTSGRVSYNEQFF,TGTGCCTCCGGGACTAGCGGGAGGGTTTCCTACAATGAGCAGTTCTTC
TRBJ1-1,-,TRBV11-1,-,CASSLTSTANTEAFF,TGTGCCAGCAGCTTAACTTCGACAGCGAACACTGAAGCTTTCTTT
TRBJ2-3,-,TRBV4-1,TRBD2,CASSRGTSGRSTDTQYF,TGCGCCAGCAGCCGAGGGACTAGCGGGCGAAGCACAGATACGCAGTATTTT
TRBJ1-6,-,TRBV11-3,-,CASSLVNSPLHF,TGTGCCAGCAGCTTAGTGAATTCACCCCTCCACTTT
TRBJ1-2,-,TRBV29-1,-,CSVVPGDYGYTF,TGCAGCGTTGTTCCAGGGGACTATGGCTACACCTTC
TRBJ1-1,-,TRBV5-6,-,CASSLALDRGNTEAFF,TGTGCCAGCAGCTTGGCTTTGGATCGTGGGAACACTGAAGCTTTCTTT
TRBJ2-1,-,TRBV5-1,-,CASSLAGLQSYNEQFF,TGCGCCAGCAGCTTGGCTGGCTTACAATCCTACAATGAGCAGTTCTTC
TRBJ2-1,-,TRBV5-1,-,CASSPGGSYNEQFF,TGCGCCAGCAGCCCCGGGGGCAGTTACAATGAGCAGTTCTTC
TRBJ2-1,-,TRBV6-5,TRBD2,CASSSMAGAGNEQFF,TGTGCCAGCAGCTCGATGGCGGGAGCGGGCAATGAGCAGTTCTTC
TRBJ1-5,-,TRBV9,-,CASSVGGGPLEPQHF,TGTGCCAGCAGCGTAGGTGGGGGCCCCCTAGAGCCCCAGCATTTT
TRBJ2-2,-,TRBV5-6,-,CASATGLNTGELFF,TGTGCCAGCGCAACGGGACTGAACACCGGGGAGCTGTTTTTT